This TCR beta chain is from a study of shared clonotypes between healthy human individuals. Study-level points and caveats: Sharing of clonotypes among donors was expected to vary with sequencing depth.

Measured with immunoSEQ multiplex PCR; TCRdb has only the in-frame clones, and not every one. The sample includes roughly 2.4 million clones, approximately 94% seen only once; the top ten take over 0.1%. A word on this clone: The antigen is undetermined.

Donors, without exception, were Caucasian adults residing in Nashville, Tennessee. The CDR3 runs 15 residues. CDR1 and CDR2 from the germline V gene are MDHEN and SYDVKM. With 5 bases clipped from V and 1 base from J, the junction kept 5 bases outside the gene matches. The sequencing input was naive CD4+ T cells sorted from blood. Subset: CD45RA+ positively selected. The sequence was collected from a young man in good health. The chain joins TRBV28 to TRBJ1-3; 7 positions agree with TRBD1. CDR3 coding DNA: TGTGCCAGCAGTCCGGGGACAGTTTCTGGAAACACCATATATTTT. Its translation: CASSPGTVSGNTIYF.